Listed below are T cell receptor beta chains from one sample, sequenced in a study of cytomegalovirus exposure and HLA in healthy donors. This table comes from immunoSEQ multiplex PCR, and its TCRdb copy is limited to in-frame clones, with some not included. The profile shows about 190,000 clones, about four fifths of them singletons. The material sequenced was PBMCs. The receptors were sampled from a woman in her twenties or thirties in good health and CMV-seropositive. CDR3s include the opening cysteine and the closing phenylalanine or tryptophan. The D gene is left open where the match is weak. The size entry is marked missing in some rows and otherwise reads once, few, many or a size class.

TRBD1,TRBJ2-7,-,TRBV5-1,CASSRTGGLGEQYF,TGCGCCAGCAGCCGGACAGGGGGTCTTGGCGAGCAGTACTTC
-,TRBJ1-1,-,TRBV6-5,CASELNTEAFF,TGTGCCAGCGAGCTGAACACTGAAGCTTTCTTT
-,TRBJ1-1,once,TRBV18,CAAGAGNTEAFF,TGTGCAGCGGGGGCAGGGAACACTGAAGCTTTCTTT
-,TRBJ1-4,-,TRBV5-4,CASSTGQMGTFGEKLFF,TGTGCCAGCAGCACCGGACAGATGGGGACCTTTGGGGAAAAACTGTTTTTT
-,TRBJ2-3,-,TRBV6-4,CASSDTSTDTQYF,TGTGCCAGCAGTGACACTAGCACAGATACGCAGTATTTT
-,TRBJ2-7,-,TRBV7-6,CAGSPPRSPHEQYF,TGTGCCGGCAGCCCCCCGCGGAGTCCCCACGAGCAGTACTTC
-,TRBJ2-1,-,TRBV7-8,CASSLAYGFNEQFF,TGTGCCAGCAGCTTAGCGTACGGGTTCAATGAGCAGTTCTTC
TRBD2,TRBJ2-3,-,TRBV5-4,CAGTGTSGTGTQYF,TGTGCCGGGACCGGGACTAGCGGGACGGGTACGCAGTATTTT
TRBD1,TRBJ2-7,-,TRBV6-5,CASSYPLGQGYEQYF,TGTGCCAGCAGTTACCCCCTAGGACAGGGCTACGAGCAGTACTTC
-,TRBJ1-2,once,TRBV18,CASSPAGEANYGYTF,TGTGCCAGCTCACCCGCGGGGGAGGCTAACTATGGCTACACCTTC
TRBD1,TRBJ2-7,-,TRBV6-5,CASSYSIGQGVYEQYF,TGTGCCAGCAGTTACTCTATTGGACAGGGGGTCTACGAGCAGTACTTC
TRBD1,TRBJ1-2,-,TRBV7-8,CASSPRQGRANYGYTF,TGTGCCAGCAGCCCGCGACAGGGGCGTGCTAACTATGGCTACACCTTC
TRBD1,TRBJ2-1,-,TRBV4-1,CASSQGIGQGYNEQFF,TGCGCCAGCAGCCAAGGAATTGGACAGGGATACAATGAGCAGTTCTTC
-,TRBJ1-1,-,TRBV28,CASRPSAEFEAFF,TGTGCCAGCAGGCCCAGCGCCGAGTTCGAAGCTTTCTTT
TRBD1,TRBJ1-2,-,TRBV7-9,CASSPGTVSPYGYTF,TGTGCCAGCAGCCCAGGGACAGTCTCTCCCTATGGCTACACCTTC
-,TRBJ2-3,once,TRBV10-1,CASSDGDSDTQYF,TGCGCCAGCAGTGACGGGGACTCAGATACGCAGTATTTT
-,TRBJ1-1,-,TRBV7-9,CASSPDGNTEAFF,TGTGCCAGCAGCCCAGATGGGAACACTGAAGCTTTCTTT
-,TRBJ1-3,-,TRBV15,CATSREGLRSGNTIYF,TGTGCCACCAGCAGAGAGGGGCTACGCTCTGGAAACACCATATATTTT
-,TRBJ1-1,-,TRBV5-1,CASSHGGAHTVNTEAFF,TGCGCCAGCAGTCACGGGGGAGCACATACAGTAAACACTGAAGCTTTCTTT
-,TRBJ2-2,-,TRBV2,CASGRNLANTGELFF,TGTGCCAGCGGAAGGAACCTAGCGAACACCGGGGAGCTGTTTTTT
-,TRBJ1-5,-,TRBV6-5,CASSYGSLGGQPQHF,TGTGCCAGCAGTTACGGTTCGCTGGGGGGTCAGCCCCAGCATTTT
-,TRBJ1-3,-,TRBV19,CASSTRGVGGFGNTIYF,TGTGCCAGTAGTACCCGTGGTGTCGGGGGATTCGGAAACACCATATATTTT
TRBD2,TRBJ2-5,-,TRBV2,CASSEPSGRRETQYF,TGTGCCAGCAGTGAGCCTAGCGGGAGACGAGAGACCCAGTACTTC
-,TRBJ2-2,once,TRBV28,CASTVTGSANTGELFF,TGTGCCAGCACCGTTACCGGGAGCGCGAACACCGGGGAGCTGTTTTTT
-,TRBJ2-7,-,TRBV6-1,CASSELSGVPYEQYF,TGTGCCAGCAGTGAACTGAGCGGAGTACCTTACGAGCAGTACTTC
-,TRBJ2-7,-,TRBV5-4,CASSLKAGNEQYF,TGTGCCAGCAGCTTGAAGGCGGGTAACGAGCAGTACTTC
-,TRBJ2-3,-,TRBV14,CASSQGTGLTDTQYF,TGTGCCAGCAGCCAAGGAACGGGACTCACAGATACGCAGTATTTT
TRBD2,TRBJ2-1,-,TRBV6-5,CASSSSGSFYNEQFF,TGTGCCAGCAGTTCTAGCGGGAGTTTCTACAATGAGCAGTTCTTC
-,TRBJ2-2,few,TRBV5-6,CASSLPSSGELFF,TGTGCCAGCAGCTTGCCTAGCAGCGGGGAGCTGTTTTTT
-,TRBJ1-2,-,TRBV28,CASRITRDIVNYGYTF,TGTGCCAGCAGAATCACCCGGGACATTGTAAACTATGGCTACACCTTC
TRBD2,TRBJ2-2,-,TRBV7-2,CASSLGPGGGELFF,TGTGCCAGCAGCTTGGGGCCGGGGGGCGGGGAGCTGTTTTTT
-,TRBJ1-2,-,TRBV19,CASSTNEVHYGYTF,TGTGCCAGTAGTACTAACGAGGTTCACTATGGCTACACCTTC
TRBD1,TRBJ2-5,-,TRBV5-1,CASSPRVTGGNWQETQYF,TGCGCCAGCAGCCCGAGGGTGACAGGGGGCAATTGGCAAGAGACCCAGTACTTC
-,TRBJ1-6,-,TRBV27,CASSPRGAYNSPLHF,TGTGCCAGCAGTCCACGGGGAGCATATAATTCACCCCTCCACTTT
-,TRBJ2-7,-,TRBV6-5,CASSPRTLEQYF,TGTGCCAGCAGCCCCAGGACTCTCGAGCAGTACTTC
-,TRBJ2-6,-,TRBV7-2,CASSLDGSSGANVLTF,TGTGCCAGCAGCTTAGATGGCTCCTCTGGGGCCAACGTCCTGACTTTC
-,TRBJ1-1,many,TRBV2,CASSVSLSGHSSKAFF,TGTGCCAGCAGTGTTAGTTTGTCCGGACATTCGTCAAAAGCTTTCTTT
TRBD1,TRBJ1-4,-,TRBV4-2,CASSQAGQLNEKLFF,TGTGCCAGCAGCCAAGCGGGACAGCTAAATGAAAAACTGTTTTTT
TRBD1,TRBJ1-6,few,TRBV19,CASTIPGQGSPLHF,TGTGCCAGTACCATACCGGGACAGGGGTCACCCCTCCACTTT
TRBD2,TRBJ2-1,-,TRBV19,CASSIGLAGSNEQFF,TGTGCCAGTAGTATAGGCCTAGCGGGGAGTAATGAGCAGTTCTTC
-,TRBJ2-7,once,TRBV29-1,CSVLRGYEQYF,TGCAGCGTTCTTAGGGGCTACGAGCAGTACTTC
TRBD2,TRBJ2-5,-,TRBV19,CASSIRGGGAQETQYF,TGTGCCAGTAGTATACGAGGCGGGGGGGCCCAGGAGACCCAGTACTTC
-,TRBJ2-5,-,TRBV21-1,CASSKARYPRPWETQYF,TGTGCCAGCAGCAAAGCGAGGTATCCAAGACCCTGGGAGACCCAGTACTTC
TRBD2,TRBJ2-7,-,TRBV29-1,CSVATGGGEQYF,TGCAGCGTAGCCACGGGAGGAGGCGAGCAGTACTTC
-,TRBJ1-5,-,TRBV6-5,CASSRGIPDQPQHF,TGTGCCAGCAGTCGGGGGATACCAGATCAGCCCCAGCATTTT
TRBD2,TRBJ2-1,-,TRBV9,CASNHFSGSSYNEQFF,TGTGCCAGCAACCACTTTAGCGGGAGCTCCTACAATGAGCAGTTCTTC
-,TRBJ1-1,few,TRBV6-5,CASSYFGGRSEAFF,TGTGCCAGCAGTTACTTCGGGGGACGCTCTGAAGCTTTCTTT
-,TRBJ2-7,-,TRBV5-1,CASSLQGTYEQYF,TGCGCCAGCAGCTTGCAGGGAACCTACGAGCAGTACTTC
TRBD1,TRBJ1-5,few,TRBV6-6,CATTGGFGRPQHF,TGTGCCACCACAGGGGGATTCGGACGGCCCCAGCATTTT
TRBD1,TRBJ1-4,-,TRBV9,CASSRDRYQGGEKLFF,TGTGCCAGCAGCCGGGACAGGTACCAGGGCGGTGAAAAACTGTTTTTT
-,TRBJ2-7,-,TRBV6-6,CASKRRDSYEQYF,TGTGCCAGCAAAAGACGTGACAGTTACGAGCAGTACTTC
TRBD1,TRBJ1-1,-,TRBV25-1,CASSRDRNTEAFF,TGTGCCAGCAGCCGGGACAGGAACACTGAAGCTTTCTTT
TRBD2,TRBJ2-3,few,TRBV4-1,CASSQDRGDLSDTQYF,TGCGCCAGCAGCCAAGATCGGGGGGACCTCTCAGATACGCAGTATTTT
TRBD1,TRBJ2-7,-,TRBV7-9,CASSSTRDRGYEQYF,TGTGCCAGCAGCTCCACCCGGGACAGGGGATACGAGCAGTACTTC
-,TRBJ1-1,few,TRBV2,CAGTTGGWGRGSDTEAFF,TGTGCCGGCACTACTGGTGGCTGGGGGAGGGGTTCGGACACTGAAGCTTTCTTT
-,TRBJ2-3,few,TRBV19,CASSTRALFGTSTDTQYF,TGTGCCAGTAGTACGCGGGCCCTCTTCGGGACTAGCACAGATACGCAGTATTTT